A single sample gave rise to the 32 T cell receptor beta chains below, sequenced in a study of T cell responses to AZD1222 COVID-19 vaccine. Clones were read by immunoSEQ multiplex PCR, and TCRdb kept only the in-frame ones, dropping some. The data contain about 79,000 clones, just over 90% of them singletons. The material sequenced was peripheral blood, taken on day 0 of MenACWY control vaccination. The origin of the receptors is an adult in good health.

This chain links TRBV7-6 with TRBJ2-5; 9 positions agree with TRBD1. V gave up 5 bases and J gave up 4 bases; unmatched junction bases: 11. CDR3 length equals 16 residues. Germline V gives CDR1 SGHVS, CDR2 FNYEAQ. CDR3 protein: CASSASLPGQGETQYF. The CDR3 DNA follows: TGTGCCAGCAGCGCCTCACTTCCGGGACAGGGAGAGACCCAGTACTTC.

The chain couples TRBV28 to TRBJ2-1; D is perhaps TRBD2 (6 bases). This CDR3 contains 12 residues. V was pared by 5 bases and J by 12 bases, with 14 bases between. The V gene's germline CDR1 is MDHEN and CDR2 SYDVKM. The CDR3 sequence: CASSRGSSGQFF. CDR3 coding DNA: TGTGCCAGCAGTAGAGGGAGTAGCGGGCAGTTCTTC. The full variable domain, in which reference TRBV28 and TRBJ2-1 provide the parts outside the CDR3, is DVKVTQSSRYLVKRTGEKVFLECVQDMDHENMFWYRQDPGLGLRLIYFSYDVKMKEKGDIPEGYSVSREKKERFSLILESASTNQTSMYLCASSRGSSGQFFGPGTRLTVL.

J is TRBJ1-6 and V is TRBV19, with unresolved D. CDR1 and CDR2 (germline): LNHDA, SQIVND (reference sequence). This CDR3 spans 13 amino acids. V lost 5 bases, J lost 9 bases, and 11 bases lay in between. The CDR3 DNA sequence: TGTGCCAGTAGTCCCAGACACCGTTCACCCCTCCACTTT. Translation: CASSPRHRSPLHF.

V gene TRBV27 combines with J gene TRBJ2-1; 9 bases agree with TRBD2. The length of the CDR3 is 12 residues. Trimming removed 3 bases from V and 13 bases from J; junction bases left unmatched: 4. Germline CDR1 MNHEY, CDR2 SMNVEV (reference sequence). The CDR3 sequence is CASSLSGGPQFF. The CDR3 DNA reads as TGTGCCAGCAGTTTGAGCGGGGGGCCCCAGTTCTTC.

The rearrangement uses TRBV29-1 and TRBJ1-2, with no clear D. The germline gives CDR1 SQVTM, CDR2 ANQGSEA. The CDR3 has 11 residues. The V end was cut by 7 bases, the J end by 6 bases, with 12 bases between. The CDR3 region has the DNA TGCAGCGCCGGATTAGGGAATGGCTACACCTTC. Residues: CSAGLGNGYTF.

This clone was seen just once. The chain couples TRBV6-5 to TRBJ1-3; D gene ambiguous. V shed 7 bases and J shed 1 base, with 5 bases lying between them. Germline V gene data show CDR1 as MNHEY and CDR2 as SVGAGI. The CDR3 is 12 amino acids. CDR3 sequence reads: CASTGSGNTIYF. Here the CDR3 DNA reads TGTGCCAGCACAGGTTCTGGAAACACCATATATTTT.

The chain uses TRBV5-1 and TRBJ1-2; tentatively, D is TRBD1 (5 bases). The V end was cut by 4 bases, the J end by 11 bases, with 21 bases between. The CDR3 consists of 14 residues. Germline V gene lookup returns CDR1 SGHRS and CDR2 YFSETQ. The CDR3 loop reads CASSGELAGDRYTF. CDR3 sequence (DNA): TGCGCCAGCAGCGGAGAACTAGCGGGGGATCGATACACCTTC.

The chain recombines TRBV7-9 with TRBJ1-4; tentatively, D is TRBD1 (5 bases). Germline loops: CDR1 SEHNR, CDR2 FQNEAQ (reference sequence). The CDR3 spans 14 residues. The V gene lost 1 base and the J gene lost 8 bases, with 11 bases spanning the gap. DNA of the CDR3: TGTGCCAGCAGCTTAGATGCAGGGCGCGAAAAACTGTTTTTT. Translating gives CASSLDAGREKLFF.

This sequence joins TRBV27 and TRBJ2-2; D is unclear. V was pared by 2 bases and J by 5 bases, with 3 bases between. Germline assignment: CDR1 MNHEY and CDR2 SMNVEV (reference sequence). This CDR3 contains 12 residues. This chain's CDR3 is CASSLMTGELFF. CDR3 bases: TGTGCCAGCAGTTTAATGACCGGGGAGCTGTTTTTT.

The rearrangement uses TRBV19 and TRBJ2-1; weak D call: TRBD2 (5 bases). Germline V CDR1 and CDR2: LNHDA, SQIVND (reference sequence). Trimming stripped 0 bases from V and 4 bases from J, with 13 bases between. This CDR3 contains 16 residues. Written as DNA, the CDR3 is TGTGCCAGTAGTATAGATCCGGGGTGGGATTACAATGAGCAGTTCTTC. It codes for CASSIDPGWDYNEQFF.

The chain carries TRBV12-3 or TRBV12-4 and TRBJ2-1; no reliable D call. The CDR3 is 11 amino acids. V lost 5 bases to trimming and J lost 6 bases, with 5 bases between them. This CDR3 is CASSAPNEQFF. The CDR3 region has the DNA TGTGCCAGCAGTGCCCCCAATGAGCAGTTCTTC.

This clone was counted a single time. The CDR3 DNA follows: TGTGCCAGTAGTCCTGCATTAGGAGGGGAGAACACTGAAGCTTTCTTT. Protein sequence: CASSPALGGENTEAFF. This chain uses TRBV19 with TRBJ1-1; D perhaps matches TRBD1 (5 bases). The germline V gene encodes CDR1 LNHDA and CDR2 SQIVND (reference sequence). This CDR3 spans 16 amino acids. V dropped 5 bases and J dropped 1 base, with 17 bases sitting between them.

The genes are TRBV28 and TRBJ2-3, with D possibly TRBD2 on 6 matching bases. Trimming shortened V by 5 bases and J by 6 bases, and 15 bases separated the two germline ends. This CDR3 is 14 amino acids long. Germline CDR1 reads MDHEN; CDR2 reads SYDVKM. CDR3 protein: CASSGAGGGDTQYF. In nucleotides, the CDR3 is TGTGCCAGCAGTGGAGCCGGCGGAGGGGATACGCAGTATTTT. Together with reference TRBV28 and TRBJ2-3, the CDR3 gives the full variable domain: DVKVTQSSRYLVKRTGEKVFLECVQDMDHENMFWYRQDPGLGLRLIYFSYDVKMKEKGDIPEGYSVSREKKERFSLILESASTNQTSMYLCASSGAGGGDTQYFGPGTRLTVL.

The CDR3 nucleotides are TGTGCCAGCATCCCACCCGGACAGGGCATCGGCTACACCTTC. It specifies CASIPPGQGIGYTF. This chain joins TRBV6-2 or TRBV6-3 and TRBJ1-2, with TRBD1 matching 8 bases. Germline CDR1 is MNHEY and CDR2 is SVGEGT. V was clipped by 7 bases and J by 8 bases; unmatched bases: 12. This CDR3 has 14 amino acids.

This chain links TRBV6-5 with TRBJ1-2; D not certain. The V end lost 6 bases, the J end lost 2 bases, and 16 bases lay between the germline ends. The CDR3 runs to 15 residues. The germline CDR1 and CDR2 sequences are MNHEY and SVGAGI. CDR3 sequence reads: CASSRFASENYGYTF. The CDR3 nucleotides are TGTGCCAGCAGCCGGTTCGCTTCGGAAAACTATGGCTACACCTTC.

This sequence joins TRBV5-1 and TRBJ2-1, with D perhaps being TRBD1 or TRBD2 (6 bases each). The V end was cut by 0 bases, the J end by 0 bases, with 13 bases between. CDR1 is SGHRS, CDR2 YFSETQ, per germline. The CDR3 runs 17 residues. CDR3 loop: CASSLEGGTSSYNEQFF. CDR3 coding DNA: TGCGCCAGCAGCTTGGAAGGCGGGACAAGCTCCTACAATGAGCAGTTCTTC.

This clone is a singleton in its sample. This chain links TRBV7-9 with TRBJ1-2; possible D gene TRBD1, 6 bases. The CDR3 is made up of 14 amino acids. Trimming took 1 base from V and 4 from J, leaving 10 bases between them. Germline V gene sequence: CDR1 SEHNR, CDR2 FQNEAQ (reference sequence). The DNA of the CDR3 is TGTGCCAGCAGCTTAGACCCAGGGGCCTATGGCTACACCTTC. It specifies CASSLDPGAYGYTF.

CDR3 bases: TGTGCCAGCAGTAGACAGTACACCGGGGAGCTGTTTTTT. The encoded protein is CASSRQYTGELFF. The V call is TRBV12-3 or TRBV12-4, the J call TRBJ2-2; D is perhaps TRBD1 (5 bases). The CDR3 runs 13 residues. The germline V and J ends were trimmed by 5 bases and 3 bases, with 7 bases remaining between them.

This clone is a singleton in its sample. This chain links TRBV2 with TRBJ2-3; no definite D call. The germline V gene has CDR1 SNHLY and CDR2 FYNNEI. V lost 6 bases and J 1 base, leaving 17 bases between the germline ends. This CDR3 region has 16 residues. Here the CDR3 reads CASRISGRMGTDTQYF. In DNA form, the CDR3 reads TGTGCCAGCAGAATTAGTGGTAGGATGGGCACAGATACGCAGTATTTT.

The chain has TRBV30 and TRBJ2-7; D call uncertain. Trimming took off 4 bases at V and 2 bases at J, with 12 bases between the two ends. The CDR3 extends over 13 amino acids. Germline V gene data show CDR1 as GTSNPN and CDR2 as SVGIG (reference sequence). CDR3 bases: TGTGCCTGGAATCCCGTGTCGACCTACGAGCAGTACTTC. Protein product: CAWNPVSTYEQYF.

The chain is built from TRBV2 and TRBJ1-1; no definite D call. The CDR3 loop spans 13 amino acids. V was trimmed by 3 bases and J by 1 base, leaving 6 bases between them. Germline CDR1 SNHLY, CDR2 FYNNEI. CDR3 residues: CASSERQNTEAFF. CDR3 sequence (DNA): TGTGCCAGCAGTGAGCGACAGAACACTGAAGCTTTCTTT.

The chain uses TRBV6-5 and TRBJ1-5; no reliable D call. Germline CDR1 reads MNHEY; CDR2 reads SVGAGI. CDR3 size: 14 residues. Between the trimmed V and J ends, which lost 2 bases and 7 bases, there was a span of 12 bases. This CDR3 is CASSYGDSGQPQHF. The CDR3 coding sequence is TGTGCCAGCAGTTACGGCGACTCAGGACAGCCCCAGCATTTT.

A word on this clone: The germline gene is not matched at one end of the junction; a read error may be the cause. The CDR3 is CASSLAGVRDEQFF. The CDR3 DNA is TGTGCTAGCAGCTTAGCGGGAGTTCGGGATGAGCAGTTCTTC. The chain carries TRBV7-7 and TRBJ2-1, with TRBD2 matching 9 bases. The CDR3 sequence is 14 residues long. Germline V CDR1 and CDR2: SSHAT, FNYEAQ (reference sequence).

The chain is built from TRBV5-1 and TRBJ1-4; possible D gene TRBD1, 5 bases. The V gene's germline CDR1 is SGHRS and CDR2 YFSETQ. Trimming removed 0 bases from V and 0 bases from J, with 6 bases in between. The CDR3 has 15 residues. Written as DNA, the CDR3 is TGCGCCAGCAGCTTGGGGACAACAACTAATGAAAAACTGTTTTTT. It encodes CASSLGTTTNEKLFF.

The chain employs TRBV7-3 and TRBJ2-3; 10 bases are shared with TRBD2. After removal of 0 bases from V and 3 bases from J, the junction contained 9 bases not matched to a gene. The CDR3 has 18 amino acids. Germline-derived CDR1 and CDR2 are SGHTA and FQGTGA. Here the CDR3 DNA reads TGTGCCAGCAGCTTAACCAGCGGGGGGGCATTTAGTACAGATACGCAGTATTTT. Its translation: CASSLTSGGAFSTDTQYF.

The gene calls are TRBV19 and TRBJ1-6, with D unresolved. CDR1 is LNHDA, CDR2 SQIVND, per germline (reference sequence). This CDR3 region has 15 residues. The V and J ends lost 6 bases and 5 bases respectively, with 14 bases between them. CDR3 region: CASRAGVMNNSPLHF. The CDR3 nucleotides read TGTGCCAGTAGGGCGGGAGTCATGAATAATTCACCCCTCCACTTT. The full variable domain, its missing parts supplied by reference TRBV19 and TRBJ1-6, is DGGITQSPKYLFRKEGQNVTLSCEQNLNHDAMYWYRQDPGQGLRLIYYSQIVNDFQKGDIAEGYSVSREKKESFPLTVTSAQKNPTAFYLCASRAGVMNNSPLHFGNGTRLTVT.

This clone was seen a single time. In DNA form, the CDR3 reads TGTGCCAGCAGCTTGGGGGGCGGGCAGGGGGCTATCGAGCAGTACTTC. This gives the protein CASSLGGGQGAIEQYF. The chain combines TRBV5-4 with TRBJ2-7, with 8 bases aligning to TRBD1. The germline gives CDR1 SGHNT, CDR2 YYREEE (reference sequence). Trimming removed 0 bases from V and 6 bases from J; junction bases left unmatched: 11. This CDR3 comprises 16 residues.

J is TRBJ1-4 and V is TRBV15; 12 bases line up with TRBD1. The V gene's germline CDR1 is LNHNV and CDR2 YYDKDF (reference sequence). This CDR3 region has 18 residues. V lost 2 bases to trimming and J lost 0 bases; unmatched junction nucleotides: 4. Here the CDR3 DNA reads TGTGCCACCAGCAGACGGGGACAGGGGGCTGCAACTAATGAAAAACTGTTTTTT. It encodes CATSRRGQGAATNEKLFF.

There are a few counts of this clone. The chain has TRBV14 and TRBJ2-2; 7 bases line up with TRBD2. Trimming at V came to 0 bases and at J to 3 bases, leaving 16 bases not matched to a gene. Germline V gene lookup returns CDR1 SGHDN and CDR2 FVKESK. This CDR3 has 20 residues. CDR3 sequence (DNA): TGTGCCAGCAGCCAAGATCAGACTTCTGGTGCGGGGAGGGACACCGGGGAGCTGTTTTTT. It codes for CASSQDQTSGAGRDTGELFF.

The gene calls are TRBV11-3 and TRBJ2-1; D not certain. The CDR3 consists of 15 residues. The V and J ends lost 2 bases and 8 bases respectively, with 16 bases between them. CDR1 and CDR2 from the germline V gene are SGHNT and YENEEA. CDR3: CASSLYSSRADEQFF. For the CDR3, the DNA is TGTGCCAGCAGCTTATATTCATCTAGGGCGGATGAGCAGTTCTTC.

As regards this clone: This specimen includes other DNA sequences encoding the same CDR3. The V gene is TRBV18, the J gene TRBJ2-7; tentatively, D is TRBD1 or TRBD2 (5 bases each). The CDR3 sequence is 13 residues long. Germline lookup yields CDR1 KGHSH and CDR2 LQKENI. Between the trimmed V and J ends, which lost 6 bases and 2 bases, there was a span of 11 bases. The CDR3 reads CASSRDRAYEQYF. The CDR3 DNA reads TGTGCCAGCTCCCGGGACCGCGCCTACGAGCAGTACTTC.

The V and J genes are TRBV24-1 and TRBJ2-2; no definite D call. This CDR3 is built from 13 residues. V gave up 9 bases and J gave up 0 bases, with 7 bases separating them. Germline V lookup: CDR1 KGHDR, CDR2 SFDVKD. The CDR3 sequence is CATGQSNTGELFF. CDR3 nucleotides: TGTGCCACCGGGCAGTCGAACACCGGGGAGCTGTTTTTT.